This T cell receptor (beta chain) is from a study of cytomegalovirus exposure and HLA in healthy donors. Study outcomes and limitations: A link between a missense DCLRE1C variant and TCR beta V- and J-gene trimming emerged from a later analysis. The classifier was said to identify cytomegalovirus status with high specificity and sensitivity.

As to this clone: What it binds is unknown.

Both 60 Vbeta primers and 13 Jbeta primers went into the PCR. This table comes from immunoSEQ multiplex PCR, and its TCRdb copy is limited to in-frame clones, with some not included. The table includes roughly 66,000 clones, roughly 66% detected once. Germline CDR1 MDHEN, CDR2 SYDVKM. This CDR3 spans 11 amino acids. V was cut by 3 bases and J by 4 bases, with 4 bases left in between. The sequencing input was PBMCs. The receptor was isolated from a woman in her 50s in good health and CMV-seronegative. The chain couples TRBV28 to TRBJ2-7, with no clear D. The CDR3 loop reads CASSFGYEQYF. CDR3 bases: TGTGCCAGCAGTTTCGGGTACGAGCAGTACTTC.